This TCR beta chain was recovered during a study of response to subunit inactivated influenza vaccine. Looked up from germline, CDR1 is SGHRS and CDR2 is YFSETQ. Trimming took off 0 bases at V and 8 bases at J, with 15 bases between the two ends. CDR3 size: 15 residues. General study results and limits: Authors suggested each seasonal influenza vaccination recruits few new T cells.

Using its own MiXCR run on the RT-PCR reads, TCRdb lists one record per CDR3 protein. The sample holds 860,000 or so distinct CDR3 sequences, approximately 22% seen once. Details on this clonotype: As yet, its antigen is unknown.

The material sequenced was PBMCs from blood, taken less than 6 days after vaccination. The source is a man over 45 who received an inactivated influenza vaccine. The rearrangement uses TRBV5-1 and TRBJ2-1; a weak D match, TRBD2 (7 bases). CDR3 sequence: CASSLVAGAIDEQFF. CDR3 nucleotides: TGCGCCAGCAGCTTGGTGGCGGGGGCGATCGATGAGCAGTTCTTC.